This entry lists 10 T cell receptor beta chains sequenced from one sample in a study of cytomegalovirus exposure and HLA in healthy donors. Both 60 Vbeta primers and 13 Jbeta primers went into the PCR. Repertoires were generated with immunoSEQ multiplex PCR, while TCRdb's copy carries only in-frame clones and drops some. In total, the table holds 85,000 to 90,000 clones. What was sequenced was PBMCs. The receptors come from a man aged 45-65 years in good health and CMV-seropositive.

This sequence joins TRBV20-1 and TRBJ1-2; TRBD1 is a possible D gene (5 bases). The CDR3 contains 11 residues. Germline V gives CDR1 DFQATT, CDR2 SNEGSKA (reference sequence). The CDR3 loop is CSVPGGVGYTF. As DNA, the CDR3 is TGCAGCGTGCCAGGAGGGGTGGGCTACACCTTC.

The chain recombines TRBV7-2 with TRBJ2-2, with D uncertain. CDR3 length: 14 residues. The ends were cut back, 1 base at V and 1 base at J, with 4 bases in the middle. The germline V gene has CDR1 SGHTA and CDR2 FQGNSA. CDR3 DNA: TGTGCCAGCAGCTTAGTCGGGAACACCGGGGAGCTGTTTTTT. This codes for CASSLVGNTGELFF.

The CDR3 DNA is TGTGCCTTCACGGGGGGAGGGACTGAAGCTTTCTTT. Translation: CAFTGGGTEAFF. The V call is TRBV30, the J call TRBJ1-1; D is possibly TRBD1 (5 bases). CDR1 and CDR2 from the germline V gene are GTSNPN and SVGIG (reference sequence). The CDR3 runs 12 residues. V gave up 7 bases and J gave up 5 bases, with 14 bases separating them. The complete variable domain, with remaining parts taken from reference TRBV30 and TRBJ1-1, reads SQTIHQWPATLVQPVGSPLSLECTVEGTSNPNLYWYRQAAGRGLQLLFYSVGIGQISSEVPQNLSASRPQDRQFILSSKKLLLSDSGFYLCAFTGGGTEAFFGQGTRLTVV.

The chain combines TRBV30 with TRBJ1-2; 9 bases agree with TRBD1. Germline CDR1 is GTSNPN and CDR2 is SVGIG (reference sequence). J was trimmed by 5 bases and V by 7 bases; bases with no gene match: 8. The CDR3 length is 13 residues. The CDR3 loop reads CAFRDRAIYGYTF. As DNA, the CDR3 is TGTGCCTTCCGGGACAGGGCGATATATGGCTACACCTTC. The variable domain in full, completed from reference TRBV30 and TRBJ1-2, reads SQTIHQWPATLVQPVGSPLSLECTVEGTSNPNLYWYRQAAGRGLQLLFYSVGIGQISSEVPQNLSASRPQDRQFILSSKKLLLSDSGFYLCAFRDRAIYGYTFGSGTRLTVV.

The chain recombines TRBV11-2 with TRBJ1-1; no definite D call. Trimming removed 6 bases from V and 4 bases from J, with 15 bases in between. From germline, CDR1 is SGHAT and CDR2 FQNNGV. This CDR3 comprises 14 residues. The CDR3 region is CASSYSGWPTEAFF. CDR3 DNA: TGTGCCAGCAGTTATAGCGGTTGGCCCACTGAAGCTTTCTTT.

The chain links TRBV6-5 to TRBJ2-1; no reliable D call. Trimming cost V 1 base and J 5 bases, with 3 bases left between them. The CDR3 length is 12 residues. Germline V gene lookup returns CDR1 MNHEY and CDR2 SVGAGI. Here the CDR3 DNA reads TGTGCCAGCAGTTACTTAAACAATGAGCAGTTCTTC. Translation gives CASSYLNNEQFF.

The CDR3 is CASSLDRWGNTEAFF. DNA for the CDR3: TGTGCCAGCAGCTTAGACAGGTGGGGGAACACTGAAGCTTTCTTT. J is TRBJ1-1 and V is TRBV7-9; TRBD1 is a possible D gene (5 bases). The CDR3 is made up of 15 amino acids. V lost 1 base and J lost 1, with 10 bases in between. CDR1 and CDR2 (germline): SEHNR, FQNEAQ (reference sequence).

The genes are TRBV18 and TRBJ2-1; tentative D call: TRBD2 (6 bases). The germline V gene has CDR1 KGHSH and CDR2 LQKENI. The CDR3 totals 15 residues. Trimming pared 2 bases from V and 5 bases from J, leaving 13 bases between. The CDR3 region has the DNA TGTGCCAGCTCACCAATAGCGGCAAGTCACAATGAGCAGTTCTTC. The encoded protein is CASSPIAASHNEQFF. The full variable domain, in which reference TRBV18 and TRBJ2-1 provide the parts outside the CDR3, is NAGVMQNPRHLVRRRGQEARLRCSPMKGHSHVYWYRQLPEEGLKFMVYLQKENIIDESGMPKERFSAEFPKEGPSILRIQQVVRGDSAAYFCASSPIAASHNEQFFGPGTRLTVL.

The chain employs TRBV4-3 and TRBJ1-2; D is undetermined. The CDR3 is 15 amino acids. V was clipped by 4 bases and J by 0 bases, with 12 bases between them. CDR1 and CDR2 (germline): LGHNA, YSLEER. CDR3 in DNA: TGCGCCAGCAGCCTCAGTGGCAGTTCTAACTATGGCTACACCTTC. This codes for CASSLSGSSNYGYTF.

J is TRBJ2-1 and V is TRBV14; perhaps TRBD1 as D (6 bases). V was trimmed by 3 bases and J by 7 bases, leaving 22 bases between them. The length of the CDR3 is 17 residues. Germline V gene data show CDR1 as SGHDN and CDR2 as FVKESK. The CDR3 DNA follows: TGTGCCAGCAGCCACATTTCCCGGGAACAGGGTAAAAATGAGCAGTTCTTC. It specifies CASSHISREQGKNEQFF.